The 31 T cell receptor beta chains in this list originate from one sample, sequenced in a study of blood T cell repertoires in COVID-19. Libraries were prepared by immunoSEQ multiplex PCR; TCRdb keeps only in-frame clonotypes and omits some of them. The table has about 90,000 clones, roughly nine tenths seen once. The material sequenced was peripheral blood. These receptor sequences come from a human donor with active COVID-19. The donor label of this sample is uncertain.

V gene TRBV23-1 combines with J gene TRBJ2-3; 12 bases are shared with TRBD2. TRBV23-1 is filed as an ORF, its function uncertain. The CDR3 is made up of 15 amino acids. V trimming: 6 bases; J trimming: 3 bases; junction bases outside the gene matches: 4. For the CDR3, the DNA is TGCGCCAGCAGCCTCCTAGCGGGGGGGACAGATACGCAGTATTTT. Translated: CASSLLAGGTDTQYF.

The chain combines TRBV18 with TRBJ2-1, with 8 bases that match TRBD1. Per the germline V gene, CDR1 is KGHSH and CDR2 is LQKENI. The CDR3 is made up of 15 amino acids. Trimming removed 2 bases from V and 3 bases from J; junction bases left unmatched: 3. The chain's CDR3 is CASSPGTGNYNEQFF. The CDR3 nucleotides are TGTGCCAGCTCACCAGGGACAGGTAACTACAATGAGCAGTTCTTC.

The V and J genes are TRBV2 and TRBJ1-2, with D possibly matching TRBD1 (6 bases). Germline CDR1 reads SNHLY; CDR2 reads FYNNEI. The germline V and J ends were trimmed by 8 bases and 2 bases, with 18 bases remaining between them. CDR3 length equals 15 residues. The CDR3 spells CASGYSGTMNYGYTF. Written as DNA, the CDR3 is TGTGCCAGCGGTTACTCCGGGACAATGAACTATGGCTACACCTTC.

The gene calls are TRBV6-2 or TRBV6-3 and TRBJ2-3; D may be TRBD1 (6 bases). CDR3 size: 12 residues. Germline V gene lookup returns CDR1 MNHEY and CDR2 SVGEGT. V was cut by 5 bases and J by 5 bases, with 8 bases left in between. Here the CDR3 reads CASSQGKDTQYF. CDR3 DNA sequence: TGTGCCAGCAGTCAGGGGAAAGATACGCAGTATTTT.

V is TRBV5-4 and J is TRBJ2-2; D gene uncertain. CDR1 and CDR2 (germline): SGHNT, YYREEE (reference sequence). The CDR3 sequence is 16 residues long. V lost 5 bases, J lost 5 bases, and 19 bases lay in between. The CDR3 loop is CASSSTRDSRTGELFF. The CDR3 nucleotides read TGTGCCAGCAGTTCAACACGAGACTCCCGAACCGGGGAGCTGTTTTTT.

The V and J genes are TRBV6-2 or TRBV6-3 and TRBJ1-5, with D unresolved. The germline V gene encodes CDR1 MNHEY and CDR2 SVGEGT. V was cut by 0 bases and J by 0 bases, with 12 bases left in between. The CDR3 has 17 residues. This CDR3 is CASSYSSVIDSNQPQHF. The CDR3 DNA reads TGTGCCAGCAGTTACTCGTCCGTAATAGATAGCAATCAGCCCCAGCATTTT.

This chain connects TRBV5-4 to TRBJ2-1; 8 bases are a match to TRBD2. V lost 1 base and J lost 0; bases outside the gene matches: 0. This CDR3 has 15 amino acids. Germline CDR1 and CDR2: SGHNT and YYREEE (reference sequence). In DNA, the CDR3 is TGTGCCAGCAGCTTGAGCGGGGGCTCCTACAATGAGCAGTTCTTC. The encoded protein is CASSLSGGSYNEQFF.

The chain recombines TRBV27 with TRBJ2-1; the D gene is possibly TRBD2 (5 bases). Germline CDR1 and CDR2: MNHEY and SMNVEV (reference sequence). This CDR3 comprises 12 residues. V was pared by 6 bases and J by 12 bases, with 15 bases between. The CDR3 sequence: CASSRAGGWQFF. The CDR3 coding sequence is TGTGCCAGCAGCCGGGCCGGCGGGTGGCAGTTCTTC.

J is TRBJ2-6 and V is TRBV7-3; D not certain. V lost 5 bases and J lost 0, with 5 bases in between. Germline CDR1 reads SGHTA; CDR2 reads FQGTGA. This CDR3 has 14 amino acids. The DNA for the CDR3 is TGTGCCAGCAGCCCGAGCTCTGGGGCCAACGTCCTGACTTTC. It codes for CASSPSSGANVLTF.

About this clone itself: The junction shows a germline mismatch at one end, possibly a read error. The genes are TRBV7-7 and TRBJ2-7; 8 bases agree with TRBD2. Per the germline V gene, CDR1 is SSHAT and CDR2 is FNYEAQ (reference sequence). This CDR3 spans 15 amino acids. CDR3 DNA: TGTGCTAGCAGCCCCGAGTCAGCGGGGGCCGGCGAGCAGTACTTC. It encodes CASSPESAGAGEQYF.

This chain joins TRBV7-2 and TRBJ2-1; D might be TRBD2 (6 bases). CDR3 size: 15 residues. Germline-derived CDR1 and CDR2 are SGHTA and FQGNSA. Trimming cost V 6 bases and J 3 bases, with 15 bases left between them. The CDR3 coding sequence is TGTGCCAGCAGTCCCTCTGCGGGGCACTACAATGAGCAGTTCTTC. Its translation is CASSPSAGHYNEQFF.

The chain has TRBV11-2 and TRBJ1-1; no clear D gene. The CDR3 loop spans 15 amino acids. CDR1 is SGHAT and CDR2 is FQNNGV in the germline V gene. The ends were cut back, 5 bases at V and 5 bases at J, with 18 bases in the middle. The CDR3 DNA is TGTGCCAGCAGCCCCCCGCGCCCCCGGGGAACTGAAGCTTTCTTT. Residues: CASSPPRPRGTEAFF. The full variable domain, in which reference TRBV11-2 and TRBJ1-1 provide the parts outside the CDR3, is EAGVAQSPRYKIIEKRQSVAFWCNPISGHATLYWYQQILGQGPKLLIQFQNNGVVDDSQLPKDRFSAERLKGVDSTLKIQPAKLEDSAVYLCASSPPRPRGTEAFFGQGTRLTVV.

The rearrangement links TRBV5-4 to TRBJ1-1; 8 bases are a match to TRBD1. V was pared by 4 bases and J by 5 bases, with 10 bases of the junction left unmatched. The germline V gene has CDR1 SGHNT and CDR2 YYREEE (reference sequence). The CDR3 loop spans 15 amino acids. CDR3 sequence reads: CASSPRGRENTEAFF. The CDR3 nucleotides read TGTGCCAGCAGCCCCAGGGGGCGCGAAAATACTGAAGCTTTCTTT.

V usage is TRBV28 and J usage is TRBJ2-5; 13 bases fit TRBD2. There are 16 residues in the CDR3. Germline V gene lookup returns CDR1 MDHEN and CDR2 SYDVKM. Trimming took 2 bases from V and 5 from J; bases not matched to a gene: 5. CDR3 nucleotides: TGTGCCAGCAGTTTAGGACTAGCGGGGGATCGGGAGACCCAGTACTTC. This encodes CASSLGLAGDRETQYF.

The V call is TRBV5-1, the J call TRBJ2-7; D is ambiguous. Trimming stripped 0 bases from V and 5 bases from J, with 3 bases between. The CDR3 sequence is 11 residues long. Germline CDR1 and CDR2: SGHRS and YFSETQ. CDR3 DNA: TGCGCCAGCAGCTTGGTCGACGAGCAGTACTTC. This gives the protein CASSLVDEQYF.

The genes are TRBV7-9 and TRBJ2-7; the match to TRBD1 covers 8 bases. The CDR3 has 16 residues. Per the germline V gene, CDR1 is SEHNR and CDR2 is FQNEAQ (reference sequence). Unmatched junction bases numbered 7, after V lost 1 base and J lost 2 bases. The CDR3 DNA reads as TGTGCCAGCAGCTTAGGGGGGACAGGAGATACCTACGAGCAGTACTTC. This gives the protein CASSLGGTGDTYEQYF.

The CDR3 protein is CASSPANLYTEAFF. The CDR3 region has the DNA TGTGCCAGCTCACCAGCCAACTTATACACTGAAGCTTTCTTT. The chain joins TRBV18 to TRBJ1-1; D remains ambiguous. Trimming removed 2 bases from V and 3 bases from J, with 10 bases in between. This CDR3 spans 14 amino acids. Per germline, CDR1 KGHSH and CDR2 LQKENI.

The rearrangement uses TRBV9 and TRBJ2-3; tentatively, D is TRBD2 (5 bases). CDR1 and CDR2 from the germline V gene are SGDLS and YYNGEE. V shed 0 bases and J shed 4 bases, with 12 bases lying between them. This CDR3 has 15 residues. The CDR3 spells CASSVESPGADTQYF. CDR3 bases: TGTGCCAGCAGCGTAGAGTCCCCCGGGGCAGATACGCAGTATTTT.

The table lists this clone with a count of one. The gene calls are TRBV3-1 (or the pseudogene TRBV3-2) and TRBJ2-7; TRBD2 aligns across 12 bases. Per the germline V gene, CDR1 is LGHDT and CDR2 is YNNKEL (reference sequence). The CDR3 is made up of 16 amino acids. V shed 4 bases and J 0 bases; nucleotides not matched to a gene: 4. This CDR3 is CASSRVLAGGSYEQYF. In DNA form, the CDR3 reads TGTGCCAGCAGCCGAGTACTAGCGGGGGGCTCCTACGAGCAGTACTTC.

The chain joins TRBV9 to TRBJ1-1, with TRBD1 matching 8 bases. V trimming: 3 bases; J trimming: 4 bases; junction bases outside the gene matches: 17. CDR3 length: 18 residues. Germline CDR1 is SGDLS and CDR2 is YYNGEE. CDR3 in DNA: TGTGCCAGCAGCGACAGAGACAGGGGATGGGGCTCGGGCACTGAAGCTTTCTTT. It yields the protein CASSDRDRGWGSGTEAFF. The complete variable domain, with remaining parts taken from reference TRBV9 and TRBJ1-1, reads DSGVTQTPKHLITATGQRVTLRCSPRSGDLSVYWYQQSLDQGLQFLIQYYNGEERAKGNILERFSAQQFPDLHSELNLSSLELGDSALYFCASSDRDRGWGSGTEAFFGQGTRLTVV.

CDR3: CASSFQGRVVGGYTF. In DNA, the CDR3 is TGTGCCAGCAGCTTCCAGGGGCGGGTTGTGGGTGGCTACACCTTC. The genes are TRBV5-4 and TRBJ1-2; D might be TRBD1 (6 bases). There are 15 residues in the CDR3. Germline V gene sequence: CDR1 SGHNT, CDR2 YYREEE (reference sequence). Between the trimmed V and J ends, which lost 2 bases and 7 bases, there was a span of 18 bases.

The V and J genes are TRBV18 and TRBJ1-2; D may be TRBD1 (5 bases). The V gene lost 3 bases and the J gene lost 4 bases, with 24 bases spanning the gap. Germline loops: CDR1 KGHSH, CDR2 LQKENI. The length of the CDR3 is 18 residues. CDR3 nucleotides: TGTGCCAGCTCACCGTTTAGGGAGACAGTCCAAGCGGGCTATGGCTACACCTTC. This codes for CASSPFRETVQAGYGYTF.

The V gene is TRBV6-6, the J gene TRBJ2-1; the D gene is possibly TRBD2 (6 bases). V gave up 5 bases and J gave up 8 bases, with 28 bases separating them. Germline assignment: CDR1 MNHNY and CDR2 SVGAGI (reference sequence). This CDR3 comprises 18 residues. CDR3 bases: TGTGCCAGCAGTCGTACCCTAACTAGCTTTCCCCGGATCCATGAGCAGTTCTTC. This translates into CASSRTLTSFPRIHEQFF.

The chain uses TRBV6-6 and TRBJ1-1, with 7 nucleotides matching TRBD1. The germline V gene has CDR1 MNHNY and CDR2 SVGAGI (reference sequence). This CDR3 is built from 16 residues. Trimming took 5 bases from V and 3 from J; bases not matched to a gene: 12. The CDR3 region has the DNA TGTGCCAGCAGTCAACAGGACAGGACCTCCGACACTGAAGCTTTCTTT. Amino acids: CASSQQDRTSDTEAFF.

J is TRBJ2-5 and V is TRBV7-8; 13 bases match TRBD2. The CDR3 is made up of 12 amino acids. The ends lost 5 bases at V and 13 bases at J; junction bases unmatched: 4. Looked up from germline, CDR1 is SGHVS and CDR2 is FQNEAQ. CDR3 coding DNA: TGTGCCAGCAGCCCCACTAGCGGGGGGGGGTACTTC. Residues: CASSPTSGGGYF.

V gene TRBV9 combines with J gene TRBJ2-1; tentatively, D is TRBD2 (5 bases). Germline V gene sequence: CDR1 SGDLS, CDR2 YYNGEE. The CDR3 sequence is 15 residues long. V lost 2 bases and J 5 bases, leaving 14 bases between the germline ends. The CDR3 sequence is CASSVDSIGNNEQFF. The CDR3 nucleotides are TGTGCCAGCAGCGTGGACTCTATAGGAAACAATGAGCAGTTCTTC.

This clone was counted once. This chain joins TRBV14 and TRBJ1-4, with D possibly matching TRBD1 (5 bases). V was pared by 2 bases and J by 4 bases, with 14 bases between. Germline V CDR1 and CDR2: SGHDN, FVKESK. The CDR3 contains 16 residues. The CDR3 coding sequence is TGTGCCAGCAGCCAAAAATCGGGGGGATTTAATGAAAAACTGTTTTTT. Protein: CASSQKSGGFNEKLFF.

The chain links TRBV2 to TRBJ2-2; 9 bases line up with TRBD2. The trim removed 3 bases at V and 6 bases at J, leaving 8 bases unmatched. The CDR3 has 16 residues. Germline values: CDR1 SNHLY, CDR2 FYNNEI. CDR3 nucleotide sequence: TGTGCCAGCAGTGATGCGGGGGGGCGGAAGCCCGGGGAGCTGTTTTTT. This sequence encodes CASSDAGGRKPGELFF.

The gene calls are TRBV10-3 and TRBJ1-5; possibly TRBD1 for D (6 bases). Germline CDR1 ENHRY, CDR2 SYGVKD. V lost 6 bases, J lost 2 bases, and 11 bases lay in between. The CDR3 is 14 amino acids. The CDR3 sequence is CAIRKQGGNQPQHF. The CDR3 bases are TGTGCCATCAGGAAACAGGGTGGCAATCAGCCCCAGCATTTT.

The CDR3 protein is CASSPPSSQGAPDTQYF. The DNA of the CDR3 is TGTGCCAGCAGTCCACCGTCGTCTCAGGGGGCCCCAGATACGCAGTATTTT. The chain employs TRBV28 and TRBJ2-3, with 8 bases that match TRBD1. The CDR3 is 17 residues long. Per the germline V gene, CDR1 is MDHEN and CDR2 is SYDVKM. V shed 5 bases and J 4 bases; nucleotides not matched to a gene: 14.

The chain carries TRBV5-1 and TRBJ2-3; maybe TRBD1 (5 bases). CDR3 length: 15 residues. V lost 3 bases and J 0 bases, leaving 11 bases between the germline ends. CDR1 is SGHRS and CDR2 is YFSETQ in the germline V gene. CDR3 bases: TGCGCCAGCAGCTCCAGGGTGACTAGCACAGATACGCAGTATTTT. It encodes CASSSRVTSTDTQYF. Variable domain in full (rest from reference TRBV5-1 and TRBJ2-3): KAGVTQTPRYLIKTRGQQVTLSCSPISGHRSVSWYQQTPGQGLQFLFEYFSETQRNKGNFPGRFSGRQFSNSRSEMNVSTLELGDSALYLCASSSRVTSTDTQYFGPGTRLTVL.